The 28 T cell receptor beta chains presented below share a single source sample, sequenced in a study of shared clonotypes between healthy human individuals. Assay: immunoSEQ multiplex PCR; the TCRdb copy retains only in-frame clones and omits some. Among roughly 1,600,000 clones listed, about 98.5% were seen once. Sequenced: naive CD4+ T cells sorted from blood. As for subset: CD45RA+ positively selected. The receptors originated from a young man in good health.

Only one count was recorded for this clone. V and J are TRBV28 and TRBJ2-7, with D perhaps assigned TRBD1 or TRBD2 (7 bases each). CDR3 size: 16 residues. CDR1 MDHEN and CDR2 SYDVKM come from the germline V gene. V was shortened by 2 bases and J by 4 bases, with 18 bases between the two germline ends. The CDR3 nucleotides read TGTGCCAGCAGTTTAAACTGGGGAGGGGGCCAATACGAGCAGTACTTC. Protein product: CASSLNWGGGQYEQYF.

This sequence joins TRBV7-2 and TRBJ2-7; 11 bases align to TRBD2. Germline CDR1 SGHTA, CDR2 FQGNSA. The CDR3 has 16 residues. J gave up 7 bases and V 3 bases, and 11 bases lay outside the gene matches. The DNA for the CDR3 is TGTGCCAGCAGCTTGACGAGGACCACTAGCGGGAGTGAGCAGTACTTC. It translates to CASSLTRTTSGSEQYF.

The gene calls are TRBV28 and TRBJ2-6; D is ambiguous. The germline CDR1 and CDR2 sequences are MDHEN and SYDVKM. The CDR3 totals 14 residues. Trimming stripped 5 bases from V and 4 bases from J, with 9 bases between. CDR3: CASSPRPGANVLTF. The DNA of the CDR3 is TGTGCCAGCAGTCCCAGGCCCGGGGCCAACGTCCTGACTTTC.

The chain links TRBV29-1 to TRBJ1-3, with D unclear. This CDR3 spans 11 amino acids. Germline CDR1 reads SQVTM; CDR2 reads ANQGSEA. V lost 6 bases to trimming and J lost 4 bases, with 7 bases between them. The DNA for the CDR3 is TGCAGCGTGAAGTTAGGAAACACCATATATTTT. Protein: CSVKLGNTIYF. The whole variable domain, remainder taken from reference TRBV29-1 and TRBJ1-3, is SAVISQKPSRDICQRGTSLTIQCQVDSQVTMMFWYRQQPGQSLTLIATANQGSEATYESGFVIDKFPISRPNLTFSTLTVSNMSPEDSSIYLCSVKLGNTIYFGEGSWLTVV.

The chain is built from TRBV15 and TRBJ2-7; 9 bases align to TRBD1. Germline assignment: CDR1 LNHNV and CDR2 YYDKDF (reference sequence). This CDR3 spans 16 amino acids. J was trimmed by 2 bases and V by 1 base; bases with no gene match: 6. CDR3 nucleotide sequence: TGTGCCACCAGCAGAGGACGGACAGGGGATCCCTACGAGCAGTACTTC. It specifies CATSRGRTGDPYEQYF.

This chain uses TRBV6-6 with TRBJ2-7; a weak D match, TRBD2 (6 bases). Trimming pared 5 bases from V and 3 bases from J, leaving 17 bases between. From germline, CDR1 is MNHNY and CDR2 SVGAGI (reference sequence). This CDR3 spans 15 amino acids. The CDR3 coding sequence is TGTGCCAGCAGTGCGGGAACCCGGAGGCACTACGAGCAGTACTTC. Translated: CASSAGTRRHYEQYF.

This CDR3 is CASSGNRGSTNEKLFF. The CDR3 nucleotides are TGTGCCAGTAGTGGAAACAGGGGATCAACTAATGAAAAACTGTTTTTT. This chain links TRBV19 with TRBJ1-4; 7 positions agree with TRBD1. The V gene's germline CDR1 is LNHDA and CDR2 SQIVND (reference sequence). V lost 5 bases and J lost 0; bases outside the gene matches: 6. The CDR3 spans 16 residues.

The chain joins TRBV2 to TRBJ2-7; D is undetermined. The CDR3 contains 15 residues. Germline loops: CDR1 SNHLY, CDR2 FYNNEI. The V end was cut by 2 bases, the J end by 2 bases, with 13 bases between. CDR3 sequence reads: CASSELAQAAYEQYF. The DNA for the CDR3 is TGTGCCAGCAGTGAACTGGCGCAGGCCGCCTACGAGCAGTACTTC.

This clone was seen just once. This sequence joins TRBV5-6 and TRBJ2-1; D may correspond to TRBD1 or TRBD2 (5 bases each). The V end lost 4 bases, the J end lost 8 bases, and 22 bases lay between the germline ends. CDR1 SGHDT and CDR2 YYEEEE come from the germline V gene. CDR3 size: 16 residues. Written as DNA, the CDR3 is TGTGCCAGCAGCACCCCGGAAGAGGGGCCCGGTCATGAGCAGTTCTTC. Its translation: CASSTPEEGPGHEQFF.

Only one count was recorded for this clone. The rearrangement links TRBV6-1 to TRBJ1-2; D is uncertain. Trimming took off 1 base at V and 6 bases at J, with 12 bases between the two ends. This CDR3 has 14 amino acids. Germline V lookup: CDR1 MNHNS, CDR2 SASEGT. This CDR3 is CASSEVGFADGYTF. CDR3 nucleotides: TGTGCCAGCAGTGAAGTAGGTTTTGCAGATGGCTACACCTTC.

This chain links TRBV18 with TRBJ1-5; TRBD1 matches at 10 bases. The V and J ends lost 2 bases and 6 bases, in that order; junction bases with no gene match: 1. There are 14 residues in the CDR3. Germline V gene lookup returns CDR1 KGHSH and CDR2 LQKENI. This CDR3 reads CASSPGTGAQPQHF. As DNA, the CDR3 is TGTGCCAGCTCACCAGGGACAGGGGCTCAGCCCCAGCATTTT.

The chain carries TRBV6-4 and TRBJ1-5; D might be TRBD1 (5 bases). The length of the CDR3 is 15 residues. The V gene's germline CDR1 is MRHNA and CDR2 SNTAGT. V lost 3 bases, J lost 0 bases, and 9 bases lay in between. The DNA for the CDR3 is TGTGCCAGCAGTGAATCAGGGTATAGCAATCAGCCCCAGCATTTT. This sequence encodes CASSESGYSNQPQHF.

The gene calls are TRBV5-1 and TRBJ2-3; 11 bases are a match to TRBD2. Per the germline V gene, CDR1 is SGHRS and CDR2 is YFSETQ. The CDR3 is 16 residues long. Trimming removed 4 bases from V and 4 bases from J; junction bases left unmatched: 8. The CDR3 is CASSPYTSGSPDTQYF. CDR3 nucleotides: TGCGCCAGCAGCCCGTACACTAGCGGGAGCCCAGATACGCAGTATTTT.

The rearrangement uses TRBV28 and TRBJ1-2; TRBD1 might be the D (6 bases). The V and J ends lost 7 bases and 5 bases respectively, with 23 bases between them. Germline V gene sequence: CDR1 MDHEN, CDR2 SYDVKM. The CDR3 consists of 16 residues. The CDR3 spells CASTPPLPGTRYGYTF. DNA for the CDR3: TGTGCCAGCACTCCTCCCCTCCCCGGGACAAGATATGGCTACACCTTC.

This clone was seen only once. V is TRBV11-2 and J is TRBJ2-3, with 9 positions matching TRBD2. CDR1 and CDR2 (germline): SGHAT, FQNNGV. CDR3 length equals 18 residues. V shed 0 bases, J shed 3 bases, and the junction held 10 bases outside the gene matches. The CDR3 coding sequence is TGTGCCAGCAGCTTAGATCCCGGGGGACTAGCAAGAACAGATACGCAGTATTTT. Translation gives CASSLDPGGLARTDTQYF.

V usage is TRBV15 and J usage is TRBJ2-7; the D is unclear. The CDR3 consists of 12 residues. V was cut by 1 base and J by 5 bases, with 6 bases left in between. Germline CDR1 and CDR2: LNHNV and YYDKDF (reference sequence). This chain's CDR3 is CATSRGQDEQYF. In nucleotides, the CDR3 is TGTGCCACCAGCAGAGGTCAGGACGAGCAGTACTTC.

This chain connects TRBV7-8 to TRBJ2-7, with 7 bases that match TRBD2. Germline V gene lookup returns CDR1 SGHVS and CDR2 FQNEAQ. J was trimmed by 2 bases and V by 7 bases; bases with no gene match: 11. The CDR3 has 15 amino acids. DNA of the CDR3: TGTGCCAGCACCCCTTGGGCTAGCGGTGCCTACGAGCAGTACTTC. Translated: CASTPWASGAYEQYF.

The rearrangement links TRBV11-3 to TRBJ2-1; 10 bases match TRBD1. Per germline, CDR1 SGHNT and CDR2 YENEEA. The length of the CDR3 is 16 residues. The junction had 11 bases not matched to a gene; V was cut back by 2 bases and J by 10 bases. The CDR3 bases are TGTGCCAGCAGCTTAAACCGGGACAGGGGTTTCAGGGAGCAGTTCTTC. Amino acids: CASSLNRDRGFREQFF.

The chain uses TRBV9 and TRBJ2-2; D gene uncertain. The CDR3 is 13 amino acids. Germline lookup yields CDR1 SGDLS and CDR2 YYNGEE. With 2 bases removed from V and 6 bases from J, the gap between germline ends came to 8 bases. This CDR3 reads CASSVSSPGELFF. In DNA form, the CDR3 reads TGTGCCAGCAGCGTTAGCTCGCCCGGGGAGCTGTTTTTT.

The gene calls are TRBV10-3 and TRBJ2-7; 9 bases fit TRBD1. Unmatched junction bases numbered 4, after V lost 5 bases and J lost 2 bases. CDR3 length equals 14 residues. CDR1 and CDR2 (germline): ENHRY, SYGVKD. The DNA for the CDR3 is TGTGCCATCAGTCGGACAGGGGATCCCTACGAGCAGTACTTC. Its protein product is CAISRTGDPYEQYF.

The chain is built from TRBV2 and TRBJ1-2; 7 nucleotides match TRBD1. Germline V gene sequence: CDR1 SNHLY, CDR2 FYNNEI. After removal of 6 bases from V and 5 bases from J, the junction contained 6 bases not matched to a gene. The CDR3 is made up of 13 amino acids. The CDR3 region is CASSPGTEYGYTF. The CDR3 nucleotides read TGTGCCAGCAGCCCAGGGACAGAGTATGGCTACACCTTC.

The chain carries TRBV30 and TRBJ2-1, with a tentative D call TRBD2 (6 bases). Looked up from germline, CDR1 is GTSNPN and CDR2 is SVGIG (reference sequence). The CDR3 contains 13 residues. V lost 2 bases to trimming and J lost 1 base, with 6 bases between them. The CDR3 DNA reads TGTGCCTGGAGTCGGGAGTCCTACAATGAGCAGTTCTTC. Amino acid sequence: CAWSRESYNEQFF.

V usage is TRBV9 and J usage is TRBJ2-7; D possibly matches TRBD1 or TRBD2 (7 bases each). Looked up from germline, CDR1 is SGDLS and CDR2 is YYNGEE. The CDR3 has 15 residues. The V gene lost 4 bases and the J gene lost 2 bases, with 16 bases spanning the gap. The CDR3 DNA reads TGTGCCAGCAGCCAGGGGGGCGGGAGTGCCTACGAGCAGTACTTC. Translating gives CASSQGGGSAYEQYF.

The chain carries TRBV7-8 and TRBJ2-3; TRBD1 matches 8 bases. This CDR3 comprises 14 residues. Trimming cost V 5 bases and J 8 bases; bases outside gene matches: 9. Germline values: CDR1 SGHVS, CDR2 FQNEAQ. The CDR3 loop is CASSRTGQAGTQYF. The CDR3 coding sequence is TGTGCCAGCAGCCGGACAGGGCAGGCGGGTACGCAGTATTTT.

In its sample, this clone was seen once. V gene TRBV5-4 combines with J gene TRBJ2-3; 7 nucleotides agree with TRBD2. V lost 4 bases, J lost 0 bases, and 8 bases stayed unmatched. The CDR3 runs 16 residues. Germline loops: CDR1 SGHNT, CDR2 YYREEE (reference sequence). CDR3 nucleotide sequence: TGTGCCAGCAGCCCTCACCTAGCGGCAAGCACAGATACGCAGTATTTT. Its protein is CASSPHLAASTDTQYF.

The chain links TRBV7-2 to TRBJ2-7, with 8 bases identical to TRBD2. J gave up 3 bases and V 0 bases, and 4 bases lay outside the gene matches. From germline, CDR1 is SGHTA and CDR2 FQGNSA. This CDR3 region has 15 residues. The CDR3 sequence: CASSLAASGHYEQYF. DNA for the CDR3: TGTGCCAGCAGCTTAGCCGCTAGCGGGCACTACGAGCAGTACTTC. Combining the CDR3 with reference TRBV7-2 and TRBJ2-7 gives the whole variable domain GAGVSQSPSNKVTEKGKDVELRCDPISGHTALYWYRQSLGQGLEFLIYFQGNSAPDKSGLPSDRFSAERTGGSVSTLTIQRTQQEDSAVYLCASSLAASGHYEQYFGPGTRLTVT.

Regarding this clone: Within the sample, other DNA sequences also encode this same CDR3. The chain couples TRBV18 to TRBJ2-2, with D unresolved. Germline assignment: CDR1 KGHSH and CDR2 LQKENI. Trimming took 3 bases from V and 0 from J, leaving 5 bases between them. CDR3 length equals 14 residues. The CDR3 reads CASSPGTNTGELFF. The CDR3 region has the DNA TGTGCCAGCTCACCGGGGACGAACACCGGGGAGCTGTTTTTT.

V gene TRBV7-9 combines with J gene TRBJ1-1, with no clear D. Germline values: CDR1 SEHNR, CDR2 FQNEAQ (reference sequence). This CDR3 has 11 amino acids. Trimming removed 3 bases at V and 8 bases at J, with 7 bases between. For the CDR3, the DNA is TGTGCCAGCAGCTTTGGGAGCGAAGCTTTCTTT. Its translation: CASSFGSEAFF.